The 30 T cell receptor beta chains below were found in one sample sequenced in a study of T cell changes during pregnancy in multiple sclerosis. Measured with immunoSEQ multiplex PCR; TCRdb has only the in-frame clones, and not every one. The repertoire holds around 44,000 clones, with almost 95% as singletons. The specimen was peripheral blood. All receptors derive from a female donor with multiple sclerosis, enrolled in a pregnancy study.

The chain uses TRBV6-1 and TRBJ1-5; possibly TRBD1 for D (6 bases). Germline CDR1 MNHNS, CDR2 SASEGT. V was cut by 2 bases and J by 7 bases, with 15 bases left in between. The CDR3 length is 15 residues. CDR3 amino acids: CASSESGTGGQPQHF. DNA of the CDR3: TGTGCCAGCAGTGAAAGTGGGACCGGGGGCCAGCCCCAGCATTTT.

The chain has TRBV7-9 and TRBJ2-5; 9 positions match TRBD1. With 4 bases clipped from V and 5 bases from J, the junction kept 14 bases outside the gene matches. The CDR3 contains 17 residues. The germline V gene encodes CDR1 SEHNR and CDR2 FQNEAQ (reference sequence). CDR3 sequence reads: CASSSRISGQGTETQYF. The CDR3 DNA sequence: TGTGCCAGCAGCTCACGCATTTCAGGACAGGGGACGGAGACCCAGTACTTC.

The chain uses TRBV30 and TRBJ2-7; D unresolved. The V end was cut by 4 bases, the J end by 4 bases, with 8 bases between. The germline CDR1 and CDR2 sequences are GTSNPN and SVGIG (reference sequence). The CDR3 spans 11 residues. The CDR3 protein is CAWTGQYEQYF. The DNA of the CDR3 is TGTGCCTGGACAGGCCAGTACGAGCAGTACTTC.

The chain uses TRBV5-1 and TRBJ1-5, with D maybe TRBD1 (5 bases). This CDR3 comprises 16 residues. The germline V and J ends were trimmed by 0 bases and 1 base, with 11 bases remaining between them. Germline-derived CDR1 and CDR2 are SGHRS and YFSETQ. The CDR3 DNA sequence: TGCGCCAGCAGCTTGGAAGGGGATTTGAGCAATCAGCCCCAGCATTTT. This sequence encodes CASSLEGDLSNQPQHF.

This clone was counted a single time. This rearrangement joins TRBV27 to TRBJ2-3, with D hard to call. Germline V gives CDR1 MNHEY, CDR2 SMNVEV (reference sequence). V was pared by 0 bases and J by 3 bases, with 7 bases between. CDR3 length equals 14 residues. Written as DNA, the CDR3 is TGTGCCAGCAGTTTATCGGTTGGGACAGATACGCAGTATTTT. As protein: CASSLSVGTDTQYF.

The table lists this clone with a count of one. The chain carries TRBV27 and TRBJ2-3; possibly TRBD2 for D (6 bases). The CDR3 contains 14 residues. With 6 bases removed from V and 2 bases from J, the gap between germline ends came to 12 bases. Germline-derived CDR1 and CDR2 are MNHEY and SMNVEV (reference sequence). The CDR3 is CASRPTGLTDTQYF. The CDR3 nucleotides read TGTGCCAGCAGGCCCACGGGACTCACAGATACGCAGTATTTT.

In DNA, the CDR3 is TGTGCCAGCAGTTTCCTGGACAGTTCGACTGAAGCTTTCTTT. Its protein is CASSFLDSSTEAFF. The V gene is TRBV6-5, the J gene TRBJ1-1, with D possibly TRBD1 on 6 matching bases. CDR3 length: 14 amino acids. Germline values: CDR1 MNHEY, CDR2 SVGAGI. V was clipped by 4 bases and J by 5 bases, with 14 bases between them.

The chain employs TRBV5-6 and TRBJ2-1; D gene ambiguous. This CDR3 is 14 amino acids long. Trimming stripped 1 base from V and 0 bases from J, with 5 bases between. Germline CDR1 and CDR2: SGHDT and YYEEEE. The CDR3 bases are TGTGCCAGCAGCTTGAGAGGCTCCTACAATGAGCAGTTCTTC. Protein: CASSLRGSYNEQFF.

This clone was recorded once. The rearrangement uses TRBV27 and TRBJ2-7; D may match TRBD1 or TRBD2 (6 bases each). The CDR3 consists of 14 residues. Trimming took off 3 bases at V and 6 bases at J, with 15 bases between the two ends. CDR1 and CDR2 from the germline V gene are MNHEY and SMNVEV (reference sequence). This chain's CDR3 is CASSFDGGSSEQYF. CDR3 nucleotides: TGTGCCAGCAGTTTCGACGGGGGCTCGAGCGAGCAGTACTTC.

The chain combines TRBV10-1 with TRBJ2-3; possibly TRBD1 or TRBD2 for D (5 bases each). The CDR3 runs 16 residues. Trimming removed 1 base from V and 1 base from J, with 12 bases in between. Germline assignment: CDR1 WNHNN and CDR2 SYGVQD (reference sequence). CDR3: CASSEFEKGRTDTQYF. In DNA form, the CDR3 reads TGCGCCAGCAGTGAGTTCGAAAAGGGACGCACAGATACGCAGTATTTT.

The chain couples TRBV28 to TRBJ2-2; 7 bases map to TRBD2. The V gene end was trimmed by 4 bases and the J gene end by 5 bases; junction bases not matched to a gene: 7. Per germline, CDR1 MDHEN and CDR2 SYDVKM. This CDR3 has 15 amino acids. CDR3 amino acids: CASSSAGRETGELFF. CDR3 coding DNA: TGTGCCAGCAGTTCAGCAGGGAGGGAAACCGGGGAGCTGTTTTTT.

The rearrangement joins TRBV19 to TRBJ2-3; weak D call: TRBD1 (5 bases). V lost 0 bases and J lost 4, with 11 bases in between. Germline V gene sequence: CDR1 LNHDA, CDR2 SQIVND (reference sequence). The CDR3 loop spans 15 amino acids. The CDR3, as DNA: TGTGCCAGTAGTATAGACAGGGTCTCCTCAGATACGCAGTATTTT. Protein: CASSIDRVSSDTQYF.

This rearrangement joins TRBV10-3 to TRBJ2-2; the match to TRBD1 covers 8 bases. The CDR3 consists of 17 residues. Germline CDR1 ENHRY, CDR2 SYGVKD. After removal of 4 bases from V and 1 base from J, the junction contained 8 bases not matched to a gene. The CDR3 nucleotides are TGTGCCATCAGTGGCCAGCAGGGGGCCCTGAACACCGGGGAGCTGTTTTTT. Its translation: CAISGQQGALNTGELFF.

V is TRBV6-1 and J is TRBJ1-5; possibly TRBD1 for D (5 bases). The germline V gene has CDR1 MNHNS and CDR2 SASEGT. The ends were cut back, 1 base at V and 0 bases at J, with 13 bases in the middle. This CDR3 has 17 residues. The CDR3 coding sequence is TGTGCCAGCAGTGAAGACGAGACAGTCTATAGCAATCAGCCCCAGCATTTT. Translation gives CASSEDETVYSNQPQHF.

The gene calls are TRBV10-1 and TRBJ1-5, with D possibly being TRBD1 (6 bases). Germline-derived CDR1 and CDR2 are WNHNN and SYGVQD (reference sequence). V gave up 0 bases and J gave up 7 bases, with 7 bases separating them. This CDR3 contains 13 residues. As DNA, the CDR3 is TGCGCCAGCAGTGAGTCGAGGGGGCAGCCCCAGCATTTT. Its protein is CASSESRGQPQHF.

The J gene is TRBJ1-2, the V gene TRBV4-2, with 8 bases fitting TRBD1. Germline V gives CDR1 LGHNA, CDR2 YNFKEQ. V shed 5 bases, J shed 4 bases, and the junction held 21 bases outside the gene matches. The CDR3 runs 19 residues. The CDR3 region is CASSERGTGSLSDGYGYTF. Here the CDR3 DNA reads TGTGCCAGCAGCGAAAGGGGGACAGGATCTTTATCGGATGGCTATGGCTACACCTTC.

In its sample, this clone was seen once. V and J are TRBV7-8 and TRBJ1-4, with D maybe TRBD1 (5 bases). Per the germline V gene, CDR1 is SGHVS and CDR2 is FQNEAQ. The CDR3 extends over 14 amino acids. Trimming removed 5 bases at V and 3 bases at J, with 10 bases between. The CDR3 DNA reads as TGTGCCAGCAGCCTGGGGACTTCTAATGAAAAACTGTTTTTT. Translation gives CASSLGTSNEKLFF.

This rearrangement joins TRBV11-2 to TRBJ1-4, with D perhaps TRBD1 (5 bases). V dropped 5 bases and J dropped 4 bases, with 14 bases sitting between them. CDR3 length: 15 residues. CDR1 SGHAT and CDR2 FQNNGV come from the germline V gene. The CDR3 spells CASSRSQGLNEKLFF. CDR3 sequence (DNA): TGTGCCAGCAGCCGGTCGCAGGGACTTAATGAAAAACTGTTTTTT.

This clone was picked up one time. Written as DNA, the CDR3 is TGCGCCAGCAGCCCGTTTACAGATACGCAGTATTTT. It yields the protein CASSPFTDTQYF. The chain couples TRBV4-1 to TRBJ2-3; D uncertain. This CDR3 contains 12 residues. V lost 4 bases and J lost 3, with 5 bases in between. From germline, CDR1 is MGHRA and CDR2 YSYEKL.

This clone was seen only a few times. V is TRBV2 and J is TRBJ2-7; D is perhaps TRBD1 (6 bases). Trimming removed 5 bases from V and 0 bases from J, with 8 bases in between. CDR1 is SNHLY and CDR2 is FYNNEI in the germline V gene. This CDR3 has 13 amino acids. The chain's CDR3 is CASSSRGSYEQYF. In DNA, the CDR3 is TGTGCCAGCAGTTCCAGGGGCTCCTACGAGCAGTACTTC. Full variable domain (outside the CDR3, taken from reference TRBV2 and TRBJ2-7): EPEVTQTPSHQVTQMGQEVILRCVPISNHLYFYWYRQILGQKVEFLVSFYNNEISEKSEIFDDQFSVERPDGSNFTLKIRSTKLEDSAMYFCASSSRGSYEQYFGPGTRLTVT.

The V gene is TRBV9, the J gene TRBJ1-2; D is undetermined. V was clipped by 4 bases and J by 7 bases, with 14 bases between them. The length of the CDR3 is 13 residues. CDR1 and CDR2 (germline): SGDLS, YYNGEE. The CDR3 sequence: CASSFDSGAGYTF. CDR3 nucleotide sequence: TGTGCCAGCAGCTTCGATTCCGGTGCTGGCTACACCTTC. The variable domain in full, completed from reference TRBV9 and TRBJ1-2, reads DSGVTQTPKHLITATGQRVTLRCSPRSGDLSVYWYQQSLDQGLQFLIQYYNGEERAKGNILERFSAQQFPDLHSELNLSSLELGDSALYFCASSFDSGAGYTFGSGTRLTVV.

In DNA form, the CDR3 reads TGTGCCAGCAGCATACGACTAGCTGAAGATACGCAGTATTTT. Translation: CASSIRLAEDTQYF. The chain is built from TRBV6-5 and TRBJ2-3; 7 bases match TRBD2. CDR1 is MNHEY and CDR2 is SVGAGI in the germline V gene. The V and J ends lost 6 bases and 5 bases, in that order; junction bases with no gene match: 8. The CDR3 has 14 amino acids.

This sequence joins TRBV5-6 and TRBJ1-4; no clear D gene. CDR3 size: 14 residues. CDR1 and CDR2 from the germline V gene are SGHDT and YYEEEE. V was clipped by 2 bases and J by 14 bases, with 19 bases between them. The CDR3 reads CASSFGRTSPLLFF. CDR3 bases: TGTGCCAGCAGCTTTGGGCGGACTTCCCCCCTTCTGTTTTTT.

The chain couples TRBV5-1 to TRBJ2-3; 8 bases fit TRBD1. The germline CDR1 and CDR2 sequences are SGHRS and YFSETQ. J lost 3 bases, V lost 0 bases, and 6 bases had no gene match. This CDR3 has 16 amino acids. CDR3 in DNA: TGCGCCAGCAGCTTGGCAGGGGGCAGTGGGACAGATACGCAGTATTTT. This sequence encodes CASSLAGGSGTDTQYF. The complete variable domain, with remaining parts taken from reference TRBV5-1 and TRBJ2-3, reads KAGVTQTPRYLIKTRGQQVTLSCSPISGHRSVSWYQQTPGQGLQFLFEYFSETQRNKGNFPGRFSGRQFSNSRSEMNVSTLELGDSALYLCASSLAGGSGTDTQYFGPGTRLTVL.

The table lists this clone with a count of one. The CDR3 protein is CASSYGDGYTF. The CDR3 bases are TGTGCCAGCAGTTACGGGGATGGCTACACCTTC. The rearrangement uses TRBV6-6 and TRBJ1-2; no reliable D call. From germline, CDR1 is MNHNY and CDR2 SVGAGI (reference sequence). V was pared by 2 bases and J by 6 bases, with 4 bases between. This CDR3 is 11 amino acids long.

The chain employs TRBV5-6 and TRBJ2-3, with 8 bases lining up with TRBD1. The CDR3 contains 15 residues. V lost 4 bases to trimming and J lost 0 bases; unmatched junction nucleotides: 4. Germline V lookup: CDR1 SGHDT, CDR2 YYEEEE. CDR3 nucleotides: TGTGCCAGCAGCGTGCGACAGGGGAGCACAGATACGCAGTATTTT. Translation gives CASSVRQGSTDTQYF.

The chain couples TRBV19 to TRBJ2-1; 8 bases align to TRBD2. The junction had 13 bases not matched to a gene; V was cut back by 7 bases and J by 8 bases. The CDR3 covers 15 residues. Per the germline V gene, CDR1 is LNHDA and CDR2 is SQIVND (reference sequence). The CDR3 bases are TGTGCCAGTATCGGGGGGGACATAGGAAGGGATGAGCAGTTCTTC. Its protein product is CASIGGDIGRDEQFF.

CDR3 nucleotide sequence: TGTGCCAGCAGCTTAGTGGTGGCCCAGTCTAACTATGGCTACACCTTC. It yields the protein CASSLVVAQSNYGYTF. The chain couples TRBV7-9 to TRBJ1-2; D gene uncertain. In germline, CDR1 is SEHNR, CDR2 FQNEAQ (reference sequence). The CDR3 is made up of 16 amino acids. The V and J ends lost 1 base and 0 bases respectively, with 12 bases between them.

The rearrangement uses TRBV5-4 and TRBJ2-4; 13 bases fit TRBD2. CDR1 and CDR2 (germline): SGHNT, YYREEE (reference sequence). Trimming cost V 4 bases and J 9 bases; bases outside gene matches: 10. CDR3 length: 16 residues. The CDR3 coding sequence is TGTGCCAGCAGCCTGACTAGCGGGAGGTCGGGGGGCATTCAGTACTTC. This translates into CASSLTSGRSGGIQYF.

CDR3 residues: CASSYIGGGELFF. The CDR3 DNA sequence: TGTGCCAGCAGTTATATAGGGGGCGGGGAGCTGTTTTTT. The rearrangement joins TRBV27 to TRBJ2-2; D is possibly TRBD1 (6 bases). Trimming removed 4 bases at V and 7 bases at J, with 10 bases between. CDR3 length: 13 amino acids. The germline CDR1 and CDR2 sequences are MNHEY and SMNVEV (reference sequence).